This entry describes one T cell receptor beta chain. The sample is drawn from a study of T cell clones after liver transplantation. Study in general: A pre-transplant mixed lymphocyte reaction with TCRbeta sequencing defined graft-donor-reactive clones followed in post-transplant blood. Blood was drawn pre-transplant, before withdrawal, and after full or failed withdrawal. Pre-transplant mixed lymphocyte reactions yielded third-party-reactive TCRbeta sequences as comparators for graft-donor-reactive sequences.

This CDR3 region has 15 residues. V gave up 3 bases and J gave up 0 bases; unmatched junction bases: 5. CDR1 SGDLS and CDR2 YYNGEE come from the germline V gene. Assay used: immunoSEQ multiplex PCR; TCRdb lists only in-frame clones, some missing. The sample records about 7,900 clones, about 80% being singletons. This specimen was CD8+ T cells from blood, taken before liver transplant. The rearrangement uses TRBV9 and TRBJ1-1; 7 nucleotides line up with TRBD1. The receptor's source is a human donor who received a liver transplant. CDR3: CASSARDRLNTEAFF. For the CDR3, the DNA is TGTGCCAGCAGCGCCCGGGACAGACTGAACACTGAAGCTTTCTTT.